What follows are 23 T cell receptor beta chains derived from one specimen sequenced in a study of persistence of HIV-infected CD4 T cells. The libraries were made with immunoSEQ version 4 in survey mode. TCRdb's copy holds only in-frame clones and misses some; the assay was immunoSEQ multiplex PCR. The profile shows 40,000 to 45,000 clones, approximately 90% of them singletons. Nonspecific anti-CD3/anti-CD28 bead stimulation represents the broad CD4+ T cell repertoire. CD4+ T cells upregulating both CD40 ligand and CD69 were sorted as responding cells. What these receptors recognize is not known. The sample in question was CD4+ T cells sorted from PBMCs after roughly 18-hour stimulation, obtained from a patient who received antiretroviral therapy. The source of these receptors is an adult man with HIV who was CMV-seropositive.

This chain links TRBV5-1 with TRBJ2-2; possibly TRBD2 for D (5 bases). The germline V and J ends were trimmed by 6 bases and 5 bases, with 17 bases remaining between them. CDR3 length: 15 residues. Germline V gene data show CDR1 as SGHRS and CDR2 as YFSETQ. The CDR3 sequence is CASNWRLAWTGELFF. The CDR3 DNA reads TGCGCCAGCAATTGGAGGCTAGCTTGGACCGGGGAGCTGTTTTTT. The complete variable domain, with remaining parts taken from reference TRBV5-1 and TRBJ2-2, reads KAGVTQTPRYLIKTRGQQVTLSCSPISGHRSVSWYQQTPGQGLQFLFEYFSETQRNKGNFPGRFSGRQFSNSRSEMNVSTLELGDSALYLCASNWRLAWTGELFFGEGSRLTVL.

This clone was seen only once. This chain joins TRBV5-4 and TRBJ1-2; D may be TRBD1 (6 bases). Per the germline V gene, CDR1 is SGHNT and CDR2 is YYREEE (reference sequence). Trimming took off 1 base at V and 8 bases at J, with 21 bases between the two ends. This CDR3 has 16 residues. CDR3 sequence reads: CASSLLSASGAPGYTF. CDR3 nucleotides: TGTGCCAGCAGCTTGTTGTCCGCCTCAGGGGCGCCGGGCTACACCTTC.

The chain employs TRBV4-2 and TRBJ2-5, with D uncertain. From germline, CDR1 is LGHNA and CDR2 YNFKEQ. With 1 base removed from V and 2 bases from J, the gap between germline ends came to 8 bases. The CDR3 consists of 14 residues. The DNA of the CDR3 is TGTGCCAGCAGCCAAGTCGGGTTTCAAGAGACCCAGTACTTC. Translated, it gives CASSQVGFQETQYF.

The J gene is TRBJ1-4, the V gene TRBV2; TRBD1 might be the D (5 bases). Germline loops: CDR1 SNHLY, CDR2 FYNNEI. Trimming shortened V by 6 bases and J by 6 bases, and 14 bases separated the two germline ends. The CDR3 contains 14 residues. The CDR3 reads CASSREVGYEKLFF. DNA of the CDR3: TGTGCCAGCAGCAGGGAGGTTGGGTATGAAAAACTGTTTTTT.

CDR3 sequence (DNA): TGTGCCAGCAGCCGGGACCGTACCGGGGAGCTGTTTTTT. Encoded protein: CASSRDRTGELFF. The J gene is TRBJ2-2, the V gene TRBV3-1 (or the pseudogene TRBV3-2); D could derive from TRBD1 or TRBD2 (5 bases each). Looked up from germline, CDR1 is LGHDT and CDR2 is YNNKEL (reference sequence). Trimming removed 4 bases from V and 5 bases from J, with 8 bases in between. This CDR3 comprises 13 residues.

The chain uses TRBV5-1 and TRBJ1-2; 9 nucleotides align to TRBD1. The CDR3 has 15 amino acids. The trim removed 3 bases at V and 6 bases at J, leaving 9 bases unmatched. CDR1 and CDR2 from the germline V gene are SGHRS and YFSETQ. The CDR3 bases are TGCGCCAGCAGCTACTCGACGGGACAGGGAAATGGCTACACCTTC. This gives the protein CASSYSTGQGNGYTF.

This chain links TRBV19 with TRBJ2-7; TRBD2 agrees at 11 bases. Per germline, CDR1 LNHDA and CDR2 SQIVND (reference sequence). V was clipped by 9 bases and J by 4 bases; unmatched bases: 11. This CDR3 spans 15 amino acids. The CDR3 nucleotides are TGTGCCAGCACCCCCGGGACTAGCGGAAGTTACGAGCAGTACTTC. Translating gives CASTPGTSGSYEQYF.

DNA of the CDR3: TGTGCCAGCAGTGAGGGACAGGTAGAAGCTTTCTTT. Its translation: CASSEGQVEAFF. The chain links TRBV2 to TRBJ1-1; 8 nucleotides align to TRBD1. CDR1 is SNHLY and CDR2 is FYNNEI in the germline V gene. The CDR3 runs to 12 residues. The V and J ends lost 3 bases and 8 bases, in that order; junction bases with no gene match: 2.

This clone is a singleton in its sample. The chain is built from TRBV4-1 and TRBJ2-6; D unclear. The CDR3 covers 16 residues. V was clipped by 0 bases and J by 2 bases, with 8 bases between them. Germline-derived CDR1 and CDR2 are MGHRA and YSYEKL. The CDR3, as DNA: TGCGCCAGCAGCCAAGATTTGGGTACTGGGGCCAACGTCCTGACTTTC. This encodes CASSQDLGTGANVLTF.

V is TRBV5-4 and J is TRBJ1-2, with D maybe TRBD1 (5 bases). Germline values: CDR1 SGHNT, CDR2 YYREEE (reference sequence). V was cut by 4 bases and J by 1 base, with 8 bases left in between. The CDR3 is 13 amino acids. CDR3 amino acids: CASSNDSNYGYTF. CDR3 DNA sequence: TGTGCCAGCAGCAATGACAGTAACTATGGCTACACCTTC. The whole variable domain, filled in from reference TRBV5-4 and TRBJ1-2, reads ETGVTQSPTHLIKTRGQQVTLRCSSQSGHNTVSWYQQALGQGPQFIFQYYREEENGRGNFPPRFSGLQFPNYSSELNVNALELDDSALYLCASSNDSNYGYTFGSGTRLTVV.

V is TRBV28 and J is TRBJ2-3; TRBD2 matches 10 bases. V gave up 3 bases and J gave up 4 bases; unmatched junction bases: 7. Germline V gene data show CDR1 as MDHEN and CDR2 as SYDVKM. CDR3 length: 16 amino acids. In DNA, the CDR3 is TGTGCCAGCAGTTTCTTCGGGACTAGCGTTGCAGATACGCAGTATTTT. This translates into CASSFFGTSVADTQYF.

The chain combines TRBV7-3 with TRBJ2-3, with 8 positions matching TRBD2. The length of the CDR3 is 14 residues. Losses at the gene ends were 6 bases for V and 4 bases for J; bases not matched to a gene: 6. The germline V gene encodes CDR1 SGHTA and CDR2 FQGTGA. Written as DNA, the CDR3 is TGTGCCAGCAGATTGGCGGGGGGAGCAGATACGCAGTATTTT. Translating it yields CASRLAGGADTQYF.

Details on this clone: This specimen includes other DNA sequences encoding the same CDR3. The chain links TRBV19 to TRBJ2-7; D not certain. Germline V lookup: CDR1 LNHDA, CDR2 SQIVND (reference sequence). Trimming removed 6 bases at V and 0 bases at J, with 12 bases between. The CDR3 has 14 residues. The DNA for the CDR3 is TGTGCCAGTAGCCCTGGACGGAGCTCCTACGAGCAGTACTTC. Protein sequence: CASSPGRSSYEQYF.

The CDR3 coding sequence is TGTGCCAGCAGTGCCGGCGGACTAGCGGGGTTCTTATACGAGCAGTACTTC. Protein sequence: CASSAGGLAGFLYEQYF. The chain joins TRBV2 to TRBJ2-7, with TRBD2 identical over 12 bases. CDR3 length: 17 residues. Germline assignment: CDR1 SNHLY and CDR2 FYNNEI. V dropped 4 bases and J dropped 4; count of bases not matched to a gene: 11.

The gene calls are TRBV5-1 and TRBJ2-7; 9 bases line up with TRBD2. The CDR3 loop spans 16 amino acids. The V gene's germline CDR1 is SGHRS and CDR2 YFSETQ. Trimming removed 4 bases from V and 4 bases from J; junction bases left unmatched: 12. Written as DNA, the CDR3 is TGCGCCAGCAGCGGCAATAGCGGGGGATCTTCATACGAGCAGTACTTC. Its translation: CASSGNSGGSSYEQYF. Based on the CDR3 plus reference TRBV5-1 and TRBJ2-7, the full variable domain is KAGVTQTPRYLIKTRGQQVTLSCSPISGHRSVSWYQQTPGQGLQFLFEYFSETQRNKGNFPGRFSGRQFSNSRSEMNVSTLELGDSALYLCASSGNSGGSSYEQYFGPGTRLTVT.

CDR3 protein: CAAIVGREVEGYTF. The CDR3 coding sequence is TGTGCCGCCATCGTTGGCAGGGAGGTAGAAGGCTACACCTTC. The V gene is TRBV28, the J gene TRBJ1-2; the D gene is possibly TRBD1 (5 bases). V was shortened by 11 bases and J by 8 bases, with 24 bases between the two germline ends. The CDR3 is made up of 14 amino acids. The germline CDR1 and CDR2 sequences are MDHEN and SYDVKM.

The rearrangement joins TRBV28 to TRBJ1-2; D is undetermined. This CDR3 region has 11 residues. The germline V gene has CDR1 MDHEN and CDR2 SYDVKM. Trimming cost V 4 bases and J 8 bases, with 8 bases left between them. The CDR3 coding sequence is TGTGCCAGCAGTTACGTCTCGGGCTACACCTTC. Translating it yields CASSYVSGYTF.

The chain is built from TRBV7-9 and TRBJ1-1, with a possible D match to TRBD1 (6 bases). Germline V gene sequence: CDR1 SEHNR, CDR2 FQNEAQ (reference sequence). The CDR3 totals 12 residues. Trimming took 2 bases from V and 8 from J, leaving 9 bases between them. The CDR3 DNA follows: TGTGCCAGCAGCTTAAGTCAGGGGGAAGCTTTCTTT. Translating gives CASSLSQGEAFF. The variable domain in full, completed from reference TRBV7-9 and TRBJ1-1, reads DTGVSQNPRHKITKRGQNVTFRCDPISEHNRLYWYRQTLGQGPEFLTYFQNEAQLEKSRLLSDRFSAERPKGSFSTLEIQRTEQGDSAMYLCASSLSQGEAFFGQGTRLTVV.

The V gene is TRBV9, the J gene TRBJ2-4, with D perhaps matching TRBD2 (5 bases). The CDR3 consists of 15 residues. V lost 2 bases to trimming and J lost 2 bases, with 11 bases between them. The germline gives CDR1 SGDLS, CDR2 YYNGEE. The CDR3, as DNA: TGTGCCAGCAGCGTCGGGGAAGTACCCAAAAACATTCAGTACTTC. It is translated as CASSVGEVPKNIQYF.

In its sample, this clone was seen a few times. The DNA for the CDR3 is TGTGCCAGCAGCTTGGGCCGGGTATATGGCTACACCTTC. Protein: CASSLGRVYGYTF. The chain couples TRBV7-9 to TRBJ1-2; no definite D call. Germline V gives CDR1 SEHNR, CDR2 FQNEAQ (reference sequence). This CDR3 is 13 amino acids long. Between the trimmed V and J ends, which lost 3 bases and 5 bases, there was a span of 10 bases. Together with reference TRBV7-9 and TRBJ1-2, the CDR3 gives the full variable domain: DTGVSQNPRHKITKRGQNVTFRCDPISEHNRLYWYRQTLGQGPEFLTYFQNEAQLEKSRLLSDRFSAERPKGSFSTLEIQRTEQGDSAMYLCASSLGRVYGYTFGSGTRLTVV.

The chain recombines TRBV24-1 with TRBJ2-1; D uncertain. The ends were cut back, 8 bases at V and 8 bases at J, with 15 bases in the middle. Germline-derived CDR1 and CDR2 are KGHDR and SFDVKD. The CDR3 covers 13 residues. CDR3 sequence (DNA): TGTGCCACCAACCTTAACGAGTGGGATGAGCAGTTCTTC. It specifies CATNLNEWDEQFF.

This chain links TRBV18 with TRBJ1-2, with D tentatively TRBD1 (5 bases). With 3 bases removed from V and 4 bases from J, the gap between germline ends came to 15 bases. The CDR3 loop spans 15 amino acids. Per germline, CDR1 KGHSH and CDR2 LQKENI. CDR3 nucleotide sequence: TGTGCCAGCTCACCCTCGGACACGGGGACCTATGGCTACACCTTC. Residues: CASSPSDTGTYGYTF.

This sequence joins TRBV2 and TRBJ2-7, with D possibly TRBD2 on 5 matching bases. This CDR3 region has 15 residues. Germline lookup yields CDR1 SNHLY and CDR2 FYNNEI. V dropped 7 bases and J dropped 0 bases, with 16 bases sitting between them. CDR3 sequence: CASTELGIASYEQYF. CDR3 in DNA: TGTGCCAGCACCGAACTAGGGATCGCCTCCTACGAGCAGTACTTC. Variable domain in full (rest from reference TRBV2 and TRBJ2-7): EPEVTQTPSHQVTQMGQEVILRCVPISNHLYFYWYRQILGQKVEFLVSFYNNEISEKSEIFDDQFSVERPDGSNFTLKIRSTKLEDSAMYFCASTELGIASYEQYFGPGTRLTVT.